The table lists the clone carrying this T cell receptor (beta chain) with a few counts. Its specificity is unknown. The V and J ends lost 5 bases and 7 bases respectively, with 14 bases between them. The germline V gene has CDR1 MGHRA and CDR2 YSYEKL. The CDR3 length is 13 residues. This sample was taken from a study of T cells after yellow fever vaccination. Turning to the study itself: Some fractions had low cell numbers, and these were prepared with SMART-Seq v4 Ultra Low Input.

Study-level findings and limits: The bulk population could contribute abundant contaminating clonotypes to FACS-sorted repertoires.

For TCR, cDNA came from 5'RACE template switching, which added a universal primer site and UMIs. TCRdb used MiXCR to reprocess the 5' RACE reads, holding one entry per CDR3 protein. Seen here are roughly 190,000 distinct CDR3 sequences, approximately 9.9% observed once, and the top ten hold 36%. The rearrangement uses TRBV4-1 and TRBJ1-1, with a tentative D call TRBD1 (5 bases). The sequences come from CD8+ T cells sorted from PBMCs, collected 15 days after the yellow fever booster vaccination. The sequence came from a man younger than 35 who received the YFV17D yellow fever vaccine. For the CDR3, the DNA is TGCGCCAGCAGCATCATACCGGGGGATGAAGCTTTCTTT. As protein: CASSIIPGDEAFF.